This TCR beta chain was obtained from a study of T cell responses to AZD1222 COVID-19 vaccine. General study results and limits: AZD1222 recipients seropositive at baseline numbered only six or seven. Targeting of unmutated variant regions was reportedly seen in nearly half of spike-specific TCRs.

This clone was seen a single time. Its antigen is as yet unknown. Measured with immunoSEQ multiplex PCR; TCRdb has only the in-frame clones, and not every one. This sample has 160,000 or so clones, with roughly 89% found just once. There are 14 residues in the CDR3. V gave up 3 bases and J gave up 5 bases; unmatched junction bases: 5. Per germline, CDR1 LGHDT and CDR2 YNNKEL (reference sequence). The source material was peripheral blood, sampled on day 0 of AZD1222 vaccination. The source is an adult in good health. The rearrangement joins TRBV3-1 (or the pseudogene TRBV3-2) to TRBJ1-1; 8 bases are a match to TRBD1. CDR3 protein: CASSQTGVRTEAFF. DNA of the CDR3: TGTGCCAGCAGCCAGACAGGGGTCAGGACTGAAGCTTTCTTT.